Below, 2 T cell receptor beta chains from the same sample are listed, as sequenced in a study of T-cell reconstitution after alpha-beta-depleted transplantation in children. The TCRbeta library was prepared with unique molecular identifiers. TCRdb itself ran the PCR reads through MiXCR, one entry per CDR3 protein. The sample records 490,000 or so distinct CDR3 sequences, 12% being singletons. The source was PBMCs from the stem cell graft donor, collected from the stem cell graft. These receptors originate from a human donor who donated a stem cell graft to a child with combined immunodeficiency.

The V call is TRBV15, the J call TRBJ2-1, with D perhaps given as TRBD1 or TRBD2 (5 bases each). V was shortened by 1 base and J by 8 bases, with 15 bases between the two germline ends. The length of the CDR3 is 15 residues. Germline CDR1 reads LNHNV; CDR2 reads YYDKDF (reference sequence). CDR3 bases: TGTGCCACCAGCAGAGGGACTTCCCGAGGGGATGAGCAGTTCTTC. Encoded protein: CATSRGTSRGDEQFF.

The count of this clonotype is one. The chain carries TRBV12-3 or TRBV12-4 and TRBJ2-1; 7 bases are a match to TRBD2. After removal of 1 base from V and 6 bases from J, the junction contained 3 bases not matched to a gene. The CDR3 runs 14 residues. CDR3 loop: CASSLVGGVNEQFF. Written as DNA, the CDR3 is TGTGCCAGCAGTTTAGTGGGAGGGGTCAATGAGCAGTTCTTC.